These T cell receptor beta chains were read from a single sample in a study of cytomegalovirus exposure and HLA in healthy donors. Using immunoSEQ multiplex PCR, the repertoire was profiled, and TCRdb retains in-frame clones only, with some absent. The sample consists of 120,000 or so clones, 15% to 19% of them appearing once. Source material: PBMCs. All receptors come from a young woman in good health and CMV-seronegative. Both conserved end residues are part of each CDR3. Each record gives: V gene, CDR3 length, D gene, J gene, clone size, CDR3 protein, CDR3 DNA. D genes are given only for firm matches. Clone size is given for some rows only: seen once, a few or many times, or a class if the clone is expanded.

>TRBV11-2|16|TRBD2|TRBJ2-5|-
CASSFRTSGGRETQYF
TGTGCCAGCAGCTTTCGGACTAGCGGGGGGAGGGAGACCCAGTACTTC
>TRBV11-2|16|-|TRBJ2-2|-
CASSPQRAANTGELFF
TGTGCCAGCAGCCCCCAGAGGGCCGCGAACACCGGGGAGCTGTTTTTT
>TRBV5-4|13|-|TRBJ2-7|few
CASSTSLGDEQYF
TGTGCCAGCAGCACCTCATTAGGGGACGAGCAGTACTTC
>TRBV7-8|16|-|TRBJ2-1|-
CASSLSGGPSYNEQFF
TGTGCCAGCAGCTTATCCGGAGGCCCATCCTACAATGAGCAGTTCTTC
>TRBV30|14|TRBD2|TRBJ2-2|few
CAWNGGSDTGELFF
TGTGCCTGGAACGGGGGGTCGGACACCGGGGAGCTGTTTTTT
>TRBV7-2|16|-|TRBJ1-6|few
CASSSRRGSYNSPLHF
TGTGCCAGCAGCTCCCGACGGGGCTCCTATAATTCACCCCTCCACTTT
>TRBV4-2|18|TRBD1|TRBJ2-3|-
CASSQGDGQGISTDTQYF
TGTGCCAGCAGCCAGGGCGATGGACAGGGAATAAGCACAGATACGCAGTATTTT
>TRBV5-1|15|-|TRBJ2-3|few
CASSLLARGTDTQYF
TGCGCCAGCAGCCTTCTAGCGCGAGGGACAGATACGCAGTATTTT
>TRBV2|16|TRBD2|TRBJ2-2|once
CASREGSGANTGELFF
TGTGCCAGCAGGGAAGGTAGCGGGGCGAACACCGGGGAGCTGTTTTTT
>TRBV30|14|TRBD1|TRBJ1-1|few
CAWRALRGPTEAFF
TGTGCCTGGAGAGCCCTCAGGGGGCCCACTGAAGCTTTCTTT
>TRBV2|14|-|TRBJ1-5|-
CASMKDRSNQPQHF
TGTGCCAGCATGAAGGACAGAAGCAATCAGCCCCAGCATTTT
>TRBV7-7|13|TRBD1|TRBJ2-7|-
CASRPGQGYEQYF
TGTGCTAGCAGACCGGGACAGGGCTACGAGCAGTACTTC
>TRBV9|13|TRBD1|TRBJ2-5|-
CASTDRVGETQYF
TGTGCCAGCACCGACAGGGTTGGGGAGACCCAGTACTTC
>TRBV19|16|-|TRBJ1-1|-
CASSMVPTGRDTEAFF
TGTGCCAGTAGTATGGTTCCAACAGGGCGGGACACTGAAGCTTTCTTT
>TRBV5-1|16|-|TRBJ2-1|few
CASSLGSSISYNEQFF
TGCGCCAGCAGCTTGGGAAGTAGTATTTCCTACAATGAGCAGTTCTTC
>TRBV5-1|15|TRBD2|TRBJ2-3|-
CASSLRGVRTDTQYF
TGCGCCAGCAGCCTGCGGGGGGTTCGCACAGATACGCAGTATTTT
>TRBV28|12|-|TRBJ1-1|-
CASSLGVTEAFF
TGTGCAAGCAGTCTAGGGGTGACTGAAGCTTTCTTT
>TRBV19|14|-|TRBJ1-1|few
CASILTETNTEAFF
TGTGCCAGTATTTTGACAGAGACGAACACTGAAGCTTTCTTT
>TRBV4-2|17|TRBD2|TRBJ2-7|few
CASSQEGTSARSYEQYF
TGTGCCAGCAGCCAAGAGGGCACTAGCGCCCGCTCCTACGAGCAGTACTTC
>TRBV28|15|TRBD1|TRBJ1-1|few
CASSRLTQGATEAFF
TGTGCCAGCAGTCGCCTTACTCAGGGGGCGACTGAAGCTTTCTTT
>TRBV2|14|TRBD1|TRBJ2-5|few
CASRKGQSQETQYF
TGTGCCAGCAGAAAGGGACAGTCTCAAGAGACCCAGTACTTC
>TRBV6-4|15|TRBD1|TRBJ2-1|-
CASSEGDDRGNEQFF
TGTGCCAGCAGTGAGGGGGATGACAGGGGCAATGAGCAGTTCTTC
>TRBV5-1|15|TRBD2|TRBJ2-7|few
CASGDSSGRYYEQYF
TGCGCCAGCGGTGATTCTAGCGGGAGGTACTACGAGCAGTACTTC
>TRBV9|14|-|TRBJ2-7|-
CASSVGDGAYEQYF
TGTGCCAGCAGCGTGGGAGACGGTGCCTACGAGCAGTACTTC
>TRBV6-1|15|-|TRBJ2-7|few
CASSERIGSSYEQYF
TGTGCCAGCAGTGAACGGATAGGGAGTTCCTACGAGCAGTACTTC
>TRBV5-1|14|TRBD1|TRBJ1-2|few
CASSGTGGPSFYTF
TGCGCCAGCAGCGGGACAGGGGGCCCCAGCTTCTACACCTTC
>TRBV28|13|-|TRBJ1-2|-
CASSFAGNHGYTF
TGTGCCAGCAGTTTCGCAGGGAACCATGGCTACACCTTC
>TRBV11-2|14|-|TRBJ1-5|-
CASSLDRVDQPQHF
TGTGCCAGCAGCTTAGATCGTGTAGATCAGCCCCAGCATTTT
>TRBV4-1|13|-|TRBJ2-2|few
CASSQGRHGELFF
TGCGCCAGCAGCCAAGGAAGACACGGGGAGCTGTTTTTT
>TRBV15|14|TRBD1|TRBJ2-4|-
CATSREFGQDIQYF
TGTGCCACCAGCAGGGAGTTCGGACAGGACATTCAGTACTTC
>TRBV4-1|15|-|TRBJ2-3|-
CASSQVVTPMSTQYF
TGCGCCAGCAGCCAAGTAGTCACCCCCATGTCTACGCAGTATTTT
>TRBV11-2|16|-|TRBJ1-1|few
CASSLVGARMNTEAFF
TGTGCCAGCAGCTTAGTAGGGGCACGGATGAACACTGAAGCTTTCTTT
>TRBV28|16|-|TRBJ1-5|few
CASSTPPGYKNQPQHF
TGTGCCAGCAGCACGCCCCCGGGGTACAAAAATCAGCCCCAGCATTTT
>TRBV7-8|14|TRBD1|TRBJ1-5|few
CASSPRQGTQPQHF
TGTGCCAGCAGCCCCCGACAGGGAACTCAGCCCCAGCATTTT
>TRBV5-6|15|TRBD2|TRBJ2-3|-
CASSLLAGGTDTQYF
TGTGCCAGCAGCTTGCTCGCGGGGGGCACAGATACGCAGTATTTT
>TRBV28|16|-|TRBJ1-5|few
CASRPSWQRREQPQHF
TGTGCCAGCAGACCCAGTTGGCAGAGGAGAGAACAGCCCCAGCATTTT
>TRBV11-2|13|-|TRBJ2-7|-
CASSSPGIYEQYF
TGTGCCAGCAGCTCCCCGGGGATTTACGAGCAGTACTTC
>TRBV29-1|16|TRBD1|TRBJ2-6|few
CSVAGQGVSGANVLTF
TGCAGCGTTGCGGGACAGGGCGTCTCTGGGGCCAACGTCCTGACTTTC
>TRBV7-3|13|-|TRBJ2-7|few
CASSLTSPGEQYF
TGTGCCAGCAGCTTAACGTCCCCGGGGGAGCAGTACTTC
>TRBV6-1|11|-|TRBJ2-7|few
CASSERGEQYF
TGTGCCAGCAGTGAAAGGGGCGAGCAGTACTTC
>TRBV7-8|14|TRBD1|TRBJ2-1|few
CASSLATGYNEQFF
TGTGCCAGCAGCTTAGCGACAGGGTACAATGAGCAGTTCTTC
>TRBV5-1|13|-|TRBJ2-7|few
CASRTGSSYEQYF
TGCGCCAGCAGAACGGGGAGCTCCTACGAGCAGTACTTC
>TRBV19|15|-|TRBJ2-1|-
CASSRVPGDYNEQFF
TGTGCCAGTAGTAGGGTCCCAGGGGATTACAATGAGCAGTTCTTC
>TRBV7-2|17|TRBD2|TRBJ2-2|-
CASSPPHRGANTGELFF
TGTGCCAGCAGCCCCCCTCATCGGGGGGCGAACACCGGGGAGCTGTTTTTT
>TRBV2|15|TRBD1|TRBJ2-7|few
CASSGTGGMTYEQYF
TGTGCCAGCAGTGGGACAGGGGGGATGACCTACGAGCAGTACTTC
>TRBV30|13|TRBD2|TRBJ2-3|few
CAWKTGGADTQYF
TGTGCCTGGAAAACCGGGGGGGCAGATACGCAGTATTTT
>TRBV10-1|14|TRBD1|TRBJ1-2|-
CASSTGQGMDGYTF
TGCGCCAGCAGTACCGGACAGGGGATGGATGGCTACACCTTC
>TRBV9|14|-|TRBJ1-2|-
CASSLSGTPYGYTF
TGTGCCAGCAGCTTGTCCGGGACACCTTATGGCTACACCTTC
>TRBV6-5|12|TRBD1|TRBJ2-1|-
CASRRQGDEQFF
TGTGCCAGCAGGAGACAGGGGGATGAGCAGTTCTTC
>TRBV19|14|TRBD1|TRBJ1-5|once
CASNHGQGGQPQHF
TGTGCCAGTAACCATGGACAGGGTGGGCAGCCCCAGCATTTT
>TRBV6-5|14|-|TRBJ2-7|few
CASSYGGPTHEQYF
TGTGCCAGCAGTTACGGCGGGCCGACGCACGAGCAGTACTTC
>TRBV27|11|-|TRBJ2-5|few
CASTYQETQYF
TGTGCCAGCACGTATCAAGAGACCCAGTACTTC
>TRBV6-5|15|-|TRBJ1-1|few
CASQTAAGRVTEAFF
TGTGCCAGCCAGACTGCGGCAGGGAGGGTCACTGAAGCTTTCTTT
>TRBV19|17|TRBD2|TRBJ2-3|-
CASSTLTSGGATDTQYF
TGTGCCAGTAGTACGCTAACTAGCGGGGGGGCCACAGATACGCAGTATTTT
>TRBV29-1|15|TRBD1|TRBJ2-7|-
CSVLPGRDRGYEQYF
TGCAGCGTCCTCCCGGGACGGGACAGGGGCTACGAGCAGTACTTC
>TRBV19|16|TRBD1|TRBJ1-1|-
CASSSRTGAQNTEAFF
TGTGCCAGTAGTTCGCGTACAGGGGCCCAGAACACTGAAGCTTTCTTT
>TRBV6-1|15|TRBD1|TRBJ2-7|few
CASSKTGAISYEQYF
TGTGCCAGCAGTAAGACAGGGGCCATCTCCTACGAGCAGTACTTC
>TRBV19|13|-|TRBJ2-1|-
CASSISTETQQFF
TGTGCCAGTAGTATAAGTACAGAAACCCAGCAGTTCTTC
>TRBV7-8|17|TRBD1|TRBJ1-1|few
CASSLGVTGGWNTEAFF
TGTGCCAGCAGCTTAGGCGTTACAGGGGGCTGGAACACTGAAGCTTTCTTT
>TRBV4-2|13|-|TRBJ2-2|few
CASDGMNTGELFF
TGTGCCAGCGACGGGATGAACACCGGGGAGCTGTTTTTT